The present T cell receptor (beta chain) was sequenced within a study of T cells in Graves' hyperthyroidism and ophthalmopathy. In the study overall: Staff took peripheral blood when the initial diagnosis was made, before any treatment began. Study-wide results and limits: Among clonotypes expanded in thyroid above 0.001, most were also found in blood. Using 13 V-J features, a model discriminated ophthalmopathy from stable hyperthyroidism.

Note on this clonotype: Its antigen is currently unknown.

V shed 5 bases and J 7 bases; nucleotides not matched to a gene: 26. Germline V gene sequence: CDR1 SGHAT, CDR2 FQNNGV. CDR3 size: 19 residues. TCR beta CDR3 regions were amplified from RNA transcripts. In the first-round RT-PCR of the TCR CDR3, the HTBI primer set was used. TCRdb reprocessed the multiplex PCR reads with MiXCR, giving one entry per CDR3 protein. Counted here are just under 750,000 distinct CDR3 sequences, about 35% occurring once; the ten biggest clones make up around 29%. The specimen sequenced was blood. The chain joins TRBV11-2 to TRBJ2-7; TRBD1 agrees at 7 bases. The TCR originated in a woman aged 40 to 50 with Graves' hyperthyroidism. CDR3 region: CASSRSRGTGVGWNLEQYF. CDR3 in DNA: TGTGCCAGCAGCCGGTCCCGGGGAACAGGGGTTGGGTGGAATTTAGAGCAGTACTTC. The full variable domain, with the rest looked up from reference TRBV11-2 and TRBJ2-7, is EAGVAQSPRYKIIEKRQSVAFWCNPISGHATLYWYQQILGQGPKLLIQFQNNGVVDDSQLPKDRFSAERLKGVDSTLKIQPAKLEDSAVYLCASSRSRGTGVGWNLEQYFGPGTRLTVT.